This T cell receptor (beta chain) was documented in a study of blood T cell repertoires in COVID-19. Study summary: PBMCs, B-cell-depleted T cells, or T cells provided the cDNA or gDNA that made up the material.

As processed by the authors: How many nucleated cells were present was estimated from reference gene primer amplification. TCRdb keeps only in-frame clones here, not all; method: immunoSEQ multiplex PCR. The V and J calls and clone size come from that table; D and trimming were worked out from the DNA. The sample yields more than 150,000 clones, almost 80% seen once. After removal of 4 bases from V and 12 bases from J, the junction contained 13 bases not matched to a gene. The length of the CDR3 is 14 residues. Germline lookup yields CDR1 MDHEN and CDR2 SYDVKM. V gene TRBV28 combines with J gene TRBJ2-7; 9 nucleotides agree with TRBD1. The TCR originated in a man between 60 and 75 years old with active or convalescent COVID-19. Sequenced material: peripheral blood. The CDR3 coding sequence is TGTGCCAGCAGTTCACCGGGACAGGGAGCGTCTTGGTACTTC. This sequence encodes CASSSPGQGASWYF.